The 22 T cell receptor beta chains presented below share a single source sample, sequenced in a study of tissue T cells after allogeneic stem cell transplantation. The table came from immunoSEQ multiplex PCR; TCRdb's copy has only in-frame clones and leaves some out. The sample records roughly 50,000 clones, around 66% being singletons. Material for sequencing was sorted cells pooled from one or two spleens. The source is a pool of C57BL/6 mice in good health.

Details on this clone: Mouse gene names apply. The CDR3 extends 1 residue past the end of the read, so its final part is completed from the germline J gene. Other DNA sequences in this sample translate to the same CDR3. The rearrangement joins TRBV13-1 to TRBJ2-1; 9 positions agree with TRBD2. CDR3 length equals 16 residues. Trimming took 0 bases from V and 1 from J; bases not matched to a gene: 2. The V gene's germline CDR1 is NSHNY and CDR2 SYGAGN. The CDR3 region is CASSDALGGNYAEQFF. The CDR3 bases that were read are TGTGCCAGCAGTGATGCCCTGGGGGGGAACTATGCTGAGCAGTTC.

About this clone itself: Genes here carry mouse names. The missing CDR3 end, 1 residue past where the read stops, is filled in from the germline J gene. This chain joins TRBV13-1 and TRBJ2-7; no firm D call. V shed 4 bases and J shed 4 bases, with 6 bases lying between them. Germline-derived CDR1 and CDR2 are NSHNY and SYGAGN. This CDR3 comprises 11 residues. The sequenced CDR3 bases are TGTGCCAGCAGTAGCTGGTATGAACAGTAC. It specifies CASSSWYEQY. The full CDR3 sequence reads CASSSWYEQYF.

As concerns this clone: Mouse names are used for the genes. The read is 1 residue too short to cover the CDR3 end, so that end is filled in from the germline J gene. V usage is TRBV1 and J usage is TRBJ1-1; perhaps TRBD1 as D (6 bases). With 3 bases removed from V and 4 bases from J, the gap between germline ends came to 6 bases. This CDR3 contains 12 residues. Germline CDR1 reads NSQYPW; CDR2 reads LRSPGD (reference sequence). The DNA read from the CDR3 is TGCACCTGCAGTGCGGACAGCACAGAAGTCTTC. Protein: CTCSADSTEVF. The complete CDR3 reads CTCSADSTEVFF.

In this sample, this clone turned up a few times. Mouse germline and gene names are used. The read terminates 1 residue before the CDR3 end, so the remaining end is supplied by the germline J gene. The chain couples TRBV13-2 to TRBJ2-7; D is possibly TRBD1 (5 bases). The germline gives CDR1 NNHNN, CDR2 SYGAGS (reference sequence). CDR3 size: 13 residues. The V end was cut by 0 bases, the J end by 3 bases, with 7 bases between. The CDR3 is CASGDAGIYEQYF. Partial CDR3 DNA: TGTGCCAGCGGTGATGCAGGGATCTATGAACAGTAC.

On this clone: Mouse gene names and germline throughout. From the germline J gene comes the end of the CDR3, since the read stops 1 residue before it. The V gene is TRBV13-2, the J gene TRBJ2-2, with 8 positions matching TRBD1. The CDR3 is 14 residues long. The germline CDR1 and CDR2 sequences are NNHNN and SYGAGS (reference sequence). V shed 0 bases and J 6 bases; nucleotides not matched to a gene: 1. The part of the CDR3 DNA that was read is TGTGCCAGCGGTGATGAACAGGGGGCCGGGCAGCTCTAC. This sequence encodes CASGDEQGAGQLY. The complete CDR3 reads CASGDEQGAGQLYF.

As concerns this clone: Mouse gene names apply. The read ends 1 residue early relative to the CDR3; the germline J gene fills the gap. V and J are TRBV16 and TRBJ2-5, with 11 bases that match TRBD1. The CDR3 totals 13 residues. Trimming cost V 5 bases and J 5 bases; bases outside gene matches: 0. Germline-derived CDR1 and CDR2 are SGHSA and FRNQAP. CDR3 bases read: TGTGCAAGCAGCGGGACAGGGGGAGACACCCAGTAC. It yields the protein CASSGTGGDTQY. The full CDR3 protein is CASSGTGGDTQYF.

On this clone: Gene names and germline refer to mouse. The CDR3 end lies 1 residue beyond the end of the read and is filled in from the germline J gene. V and J are TRBV3 and TRBJ2-5, with D hard to call. Germline CDR1 reads SNHLY; CDR2 reads FYNGKV (reference sequence). There are 12 residues in the CDR3. The V end lost 8 bases, the J end lost 1 base, and 7 bases lay between the germline ends. The covered CDR3 bases are TGTGCCAGCTCTGGTGACCAAGACACCCAGTAC. This gives the protein CASSGDQDTQY. The full-length CDR3 reads as CASSGDQDTQYF.

Details on this clone: Genes here carry mouse names. The read stops 1 residue short of the end of the CDR3; the missing end is completed from the germline J gene. The chain links TRBV19 to TRBJ2-5; 9 bases fit TRBD2. Trimming at V came to 1 base and at J to 5 bases, leaving 2 bases not matched to a gene. From germline, CDR1 is FNHDT and CDR2 SITEND (reference sequence). This CDR3 has 14 amino acids. CDR3 DNA (partial): TGTGCCAGCAGTATAACGGGACTGGGAGACACCCAGTAC. It yields the protein CASSITGLGDTQY. The whole CDR3 is CASSITGLGDTQYF.

Concerning this clone itself: Here the gene names and germline are mouse. The CDR3 goes on 1 residue after the read ends, and that part is filled in from the germline J gene. The rearrangement links TRBV19 to TRBJ2-4, with 8 bases lining up with TRBD2. Germline V gives CDR1 FNHDT, CDR2 SITEND (reference sequence). The CDR3 consists of 16 residues. With 1 base clipped from V and 0 bases from J, the junction kept 4 bases outside the gene matches. CDR3 loop: CASSIRLGTSQNTLYF. CDR3 DNA (partial): TGTGCCAGCAGTATAAGACTGGGGACTAGTCAAAACACCTTGTAC.

In the case of this clone: Germline and genes here are mouse. Read sequence stops 1 residue before the CDR3 end, and the germline J gene provides the missing end. This chain uses TRBV20 with TRBJ1-1, with D possibly TRBD1 on 5 matching bases. Trimming stripped 4 bases from V and 2 bases from J, with 8 bases between. This CDR3 is 12 amino acids long. The germline CDR1 and CDR2 sequences are GFQATS and STVNSAI. CDR3 DNA (partial): TGTGGTGCTATCAGGGATAACACAGAAGTCTTC. It translates to CGAIRDNTEVF. The full CDR3 is CGAIRDNTEVFF.

There are a few counts of this clone. The gene symbols are mouse symbols. The read falls 1 residue short of the CDR3 end, and the missing part is taken from the germline J gene. The chain joins TRBV13-1 to TRBJ2-7; D gene ambiguous. Germline CDR1 reads NSHNY; CDR2 reads SYGAGN. V lost 4 bases and J lost 3, with 5 bases in between. This CDR3 spans 11 amino acids. The CDR3 spells CASSPSYEQYF. CDR3 DNA (partial): TGTGCCAGCAGTCCCAGCTATGAACAGTAC.

Of note for this clone: Gene names and germline refer to mouse. The read terminates 1 residue ahead of where the CDR3 ends, so the germline J gene completes it. The J gene is TRBJ2-5, the V gene TRBV4, with TRBD2 matching 11 bases. V lost 4 bases to trimming and J lost 0 bases; unmatched junction nucleotides: 3. Looked up from germline, CDR1 is LGHDT and CDR2 is YNNKQL (reference sequence). CDR3 length: 16 amino acids. CDR3 loop: CASSSRLGGNQDTQYF. Partial CDR3 DNA: TGTGCCAGCAGCTCCCGACTGGGGGGGAACCAAGACACCCAGTAC.

This clone appeared a few times. Germline and genes: mouse. The DNA ends 1 residue before the CDR3 does, and the rest of the CDR3 is filled in from the germline J gene. The chain joins TRBV12-1 to TRBJ2-1; a weak D match, TRBD1 (5 bases). The CDR3 is made up of 12 amino acids. The V and J ends lost 2 bases and 6 bases respectively, with 7 bases between them. CDR1 and CDR2 (germline): SGHSN, HYEKVE. CDR3 protein: CASSPQGAEQFF. The CDR3 DNA, read in part, is TGTGCCAGCTCTCCTCAGGGTGCTGAGCAGTTC.

To note about this clone: These gene names are mouse names. Read data end 1 residue before the CDR3 end; the end is taken from the germline J gene. V and J are TRBV1 and TRBJ2-4, with 7 bases identical to TRBD2. CDR1 and CDR2 from the germline V gene are NSQYPW and LRSPGD (reference sequence). J lost 0 bases, V lost 5 bases, and 5 bases had no gene match. This CDR3 is built from 15 residues. CDR3 amino acids: CTCSPHWGSQNTLYF. The covered CDR3 bases are TGCACCTGCAGTCCTCACTGGGGTAGTCAAAACACCTTGTAC.

With respect to this clone: Gene names and germline refer to mouse. The sequence runs out 1 residue before the end of the CDR3; the remainder is reconstructed from the germline J gene. J is TRBJ1-3 and V is TRBV26; possibly TRBD1 for D (5 bases). CDR3 length: 14 amino acids. Germline CDR1 reads KGHPV; CDR2 reads FQNQEV (reference sequence). With 4 bases removed from V and 0 bases from J, the gap between germline ends came to 7 bases. CDR3 loop: CASSPQVSGNTLYF. The sequenced CDR3 bases are TGTGCCAGCAGTCCACAGGTTTCTGGAAATACGCTCTAT.

As to this clone: Gene names refer to mouse genes. The read ends 1 residue shy of where the CDR3 ends; the end is completed using the germline J gene. The chain combines TRBV19 with TRBJ2-5; 9 bases line up with TRBD1. V trimming: 0 bases; J trimming: 5 bases; junction bases outside the gene matches: 1. The V gene's germline CDR1 is FNHDT and CDR2 SITEND (reference sequence). The CDR3 loop spans 14 amino acids. The sequenced CDR3 bases are TGTGCCAGCAGTATAGGGACAGGGGTAGACACCCAGTAC. Its protein product is CASSIGTGVDTQY. The CDR3 reads in full as CASSIGTGVDTQYF.

Regarding this clone: Germline and genes here are mouse. Partial CDR3 DNA: TGTGCCAGCAGCCAAGACTGGGGGGACACCCAGTAC. This sequence encodes CASSQDWGDTQY. The full CDR3 sequence reads CASSQDWGDTQYF. The chain links TRBV2 to TRBJ2-5, with 7 positions matching TRBD2. The sequence runs out 1 residue before the end of the CDR3; the remainder is reconstructed from the germline J gene. Losses at the gene ends were 0 bases for V and 6 bases for J; bases not matched to a gene: 0. Germline lookup yields CDR1 LGHNA and CDR2 YSYQKL. The CDR3 runs 13 residues.

On this clone itself: The gene symbols are mouse symbols. The read ends 1 residue early relative to the CDR3; the germline J gene fills the gap. The V call is TRBV3, the J call TRBJ1-3; D is unclear. The V gene lost 4 bases and the J gene lost 0 bases, with 10 bases spanning the gap. The CDR3 covers 15 residues. CDR1 and CDR2 from the germline V gene are SNHLY and FYNGKV (reference sequence). CDR3 sequence reads: CASSSRASSGNTLYF. The sequenced CDR3 bases are TGTGCCAGCAGCTCCCGGGCCTCTTCTGGAAATACGCTCTAT. Using reference TRBV3 and TRBJ1-3 for the parts outside the CDR3, the full variable domain is GPKVLQIPSHQIIDMGQMVTLNCDPVSNHLYFYWYKQILGQQMEFLVNFYNGKVMEKSKLFKDQFSVERPDGSYFTLKIQPTALEDSAVYFCASSSRASSGNTLYFGEGSRLIVV.

As concerns this clone: Genes here carry mouse names. Read sequence stops 1 residue before the CDR3 end, and the germline J gene provides the missing end. V usage is TRBV30 and J usage is TRBJ1-2, with D perhaps TRBD1 (6 bases). The CDR3 spans 13 residues. Germline CDR1 reads SQVVS; CDR2 reads ANEGSEA. V was shortened by 2 bases and J by 3 bases, with 10 bases between the two germline ends. The CDR3 DNA, read in part, is TGTAGTTCTAGAAACAGGGCGGACTCCGACTACACC. Translating gives CSSRNRADSDYT. The full CDR3 reads CSSRNRADSDYTF.

As to this clone: Gene names denote mouse genes. CDR3 amino acids: CASSDAWGTNTEVFF. Incomplete CDR3 DNA: TGTGCCAGCAGTGATGCGTGGGGGACAAACACAGAAGTCTTC. This chain connects TRBV13-3 to TRBJ1-1; TRBD1 might be the D (5 bases). Read coverage stops 1 residue before the CDR3 terminus; the germline J gene supplies the remainder. Trimming took 0 bases from V and 0 from J, leaving 9 bases between them. Germline-derived CDR1 and CDR2 are NNHDY and SYVADS. The CDR3 has 15 amino acids.

As for this clone: All gene names here are mouse names. The sequence runs out 1 residue before the end of the CDR3; the remainder is reconstructed from the germline J gene. V is TRBV19 and J is TRBJ2-5; 10 bases agree with TRBD2. The CDR3 sequence is 15 residues long. J gave up 5 bases and V 4 bases, and 7 bases lay outside the gene matches. Germline V lookup: CDR1 FNHDT, CDR2 SITEND (reference sequence). The CDR3 spells CASSRRLGGGDTQYF. The sequenced CDR3 bases are TGTGCCAGCAGTCGCCGACTGGGGGGAGGAGACACCCAGTAC.

Comment on this clone: Any gene name here is a mouse gene name. The read ends 1 residue early relative to the CDR3; the germline J gene fills the gap. The chain combines TRBV14 with TRBJ2-1, with D unresolved. The CDR3 runs 13 residues. CDR1 is SGHDT, CDR2 FRDEAV, per germline. The V end lost 1 base, the J end lost 6 bases, and 8 bases lay between the germline ends. CDR3 loop: CASSFGVGAEQFF. CDR3 DNA, as far as it was read: TGTGCCAGCAGTTTCGGGGTGGGTGCTGAGCAGTTC.